The 14 T cell receptor beta chains presented below share a single source sample, sequenced in a study of T cell responses to AZD1222 COVID-19 vaccine. Sequencing used immunoSEQ multiplex PCR; TCRdb keeps in-frame clones, though not all of them. In the table there are under 150,000 clones, about 87% of which are singletons. The sample consisted of peripheral blood, taken on day 0 of AZD1222 vaccination. Every receptor here comes from an adult in good health.

This clone was counted between two and nine times. CDR3 DNA sequence: TGTGCCACCAGCAGAGGGGACCTTAGCTCACCCCTCCACTTT. Translated: CATSRGDLSSPLHF. The chain employs TRBV15 and TRBJ1-6, with a possible D match to TRBD1 (5 bases). Trimming removed 1 base from V and 10 bases from J, with 11 bases in between. CDR3 length equals 14 residues. The germline gives CDR1 LNHNV, CDR2 YYDKDF (reference sequence). The whole variable domain, remainder taken from reference TRBV15 and TRBJ1-6, is DAMVIQNPRYQVTQFGKPVTLSCSQTLNHNVMYWYQQKSSQAPKLLFHYYDKDFNNEADTPDNFQSRRPNTSFCFLDIRSPGLGDTAMYLCATSRGDLSSPLHFGNGTRLTVT.

This clone turned up a few times. The V call is TRBV28, the J call TRBJ1-5, with D maybe TRBD1 (5 bases). Trimming removed 5 bases from V and 2 bases from J, with 16 bases in between. CDR1 and CDR2 from the germline V gene are MDHEN and SYDVKM. The CDR3 spans 16 residues. The CDR3 region is CASSAGYGEGNQPQHF. CDR3 nucleotides: TGTGCCAGCAGTGCAGGGTATGGGGAGGGCAATCAGCCCCAGCATTTT.

The chain carries TRBV5-1 and TRBJ1-2; TRBD1 aligns across 7 bases. Per germline, CDR1 SGHRS and CDR2 YFSETQ. The CDR3 is 16 residues long. The V and J ends lost 0 bases and 2 bases, in that order; junction bases with no gene match: 7. For the CDR3, the DNA is TGCGCCAGCAGCTTGGGCTCGGGACAGCACAACTATGGCTACACCTTC. It encodes CASSLGSGQHNYGYTF.

The V call is TRBV7-9, the J call TRBJ1-2; 11 bases map to TRBD1. Losses at the gene ends were 5 bases for V and 5 bases for J; bases not matched to a gene: 13. Germline loops: CDR1 SEHNR, CDR2 FQNEAQ (reference sequence). This CDR3 comprises 17 residues. CDR3 in amino acids: CASSQQPGQGVWYGYTF. CDR3 DNA sequence: TGTGCCAGCAGCCAACAACCGGGACAGGGGGTCTGGTATGGCTACACCTTC.

V is TRBV3-1 (or the pseudogene TRBV3-2) and J is TRBJ2-3; 10 bases align to TRBD2. In germline, CDR1 is LGHDT, CDR2 YNNKEL (reference sequence). V was clipped by 8 bases and J by 2 bases; unmatched bases: 7. The CDR3 extends over 15 amino acids. CDR3 protein: CASGETSGHTDTQYF. DNA for the CDR3: TGTGCCAGCGGGGAGACTAGCGGGCACACAGATACGCAGTATTTT.

V and J are TRBV29-1 and TRBJ2-1; 7 bases agree with TRBD2. CDR3 size: 9 residues. Germline V gene data show CDR1 as SQVTM and CDR2 as ANQGSEA. As DNA, the CDR3 is TGCAGAATACGGGAGGACGGGTTCTTC. This codes for CRIREDGFF.

V usage is TRBV27 and J usage is TRBJ1-1; the D gene is possibly TRBD1 (5 bases). This CDR3 is 13 amino acids long. Germline values: CDR1 MNHEY, CDR2 SMNVEV (reference sequence). V was shortened by 3 bases and J by 1 base, with 6 bases between the two germline ends. The CDR3 is CASSFQGNTEAFF. The CDR3 region has the DNA TGTGCCAGCAGTTTCCAGGGGAACACTGAAGCTTTCTTT.

V and J are TRBV9 and TRBJ1-1; D is perhaps TRBD1 (5 bases). Germline-derived CDR1 and CDR2 are SGDLS and YYNGEE. The V gene lost 4 bases and the J gene lost 0 bases, with 10 bases spanning the gap. CDR3 length: 14 amino acids. Here the CDR3 reads CASSTPGVNTEAFF. DNA of the CDR3: TGTGCCAGCAGCACCCCGGGGGTGAACACTGAAGCTTTCTTT.

The CDR3 nucleotides are TGTGCCAGCAGCCAAGAAGATGGCTACACCTTC. This gives the protein CASSQEDGYTF. The V gene is TRBV4-2, the J gene TRBJ1-2; D call uncertain. Between the trimmed V and J ends, which lost 0 bases and 6 bases, there was a span of 2 bases. Germline CDR1 reads LGHNA; CDR2 reads YNFKEQ. The CDR3 spans 11 residues.

This clone occurred once. This chain uses TRBV4-1 with TRBJ1-1, with 7 nucleotides matching TRBD1. The CDR3 has 14 residues. CDR1 is MGHRA, CDR2 YSYEKL, per germline. The V gene end was trimmed by 3 bases and the J gene end by 5 bases; junction bases not matched to a gene: 6. CDR3 bases: TGCGCCAGCAGCCAGACAGGGTATAGGACTGAAGCTTTCTTT. Its protein product is CASSQTGYRTEAFF.

The rearrangement uses TRBV14 and TRBJ2-1; 7 nucleotides align to TRBD2. The V gene end was trimmed by 4 bases and the J gene end by 10 bases; junction bases not matched to a gene: 13. CDR1 and CDR2 (germline): SGHDN, FVKESK. CDR3 length: 15 residues. CDR3 protein: CASSRRGGEGREQFF. CDR3 nucleotides: TGTGCCAGCAGCCGAAGAGGAGGGGAGGGCAGGGAGCAGTTCTTC.

This clone is a singleton in its sample. The chain has TRBV5-8 and TRBJ2-7; no clear D gene. Germline V gives CDR1 SGHTS, CDR2 YDEGEE. The CDR3 extends over 13 amino acids. Trimming cost V 3 bases and J 2 bases, with 9 bases left between them. This chain's CDR3 is CASSSGRPYEQYF. DNA for the CDR3: TGTGCCAGCAGCTCTGGGCGCCCCTACGAGCAGTACTTC.

The chain combines TRBV12-5 with TRBJ2-7; 7 bases are a match to TRBD1. The CDR3 spans 14 residues. V shed 10 bases and J 6 bases; nucleotides not matched to a gene: 15. Germline CDR1 reads LGHNT; CDR2 reads FRNRAP. As DNA, the CDR3 is TGTGCTAAAGATGTGGGACAGAACCTAACCGAGCAGTACTTC. Residues: CAKDVGQNLTEQYF.

The chain combines TRBV4-2 with TRBJ2-7, with unresolved D. V was clipped by 1 base and J by 7 bases, with 11 bases between them. The CDR3 is 13 residues long. The germline CDR1 and CDR2 sequences are LGHNA and YNFKEQ. The CDR3 spells CASSQVSRVEQYF. In nucleotides, the CDR3 is TGTGCCAGCAGCCAAGTAAGCCGAGTGGAGCAGTACTTC.